Listed below are T cell receptor beta chains from one sample, sequenced in a study of blood T cell repertoires in COVID-19. Libraries were prepared by immunoSEQ multiplex PCR; TCRdb keeps only in-frame clonotypes and omits some of them. Of 7,500 to 10,000 clones in the sample, roughly 90% are singletons; the top ten hold roughly a tenth. The sequencing input was peripheral blood. These TCRs come from a man between 60 and 70 years old with acute or convalescent COVID-19. Each CDR3 is given with its conserved first and last residue. A D gene is named only where the DNA matches it firmly. Where a row states a size, it is once, few, many or the class of an expanded clone; other rows omit it.

cdr3_nt cdr3_aa j_call cdr3_length d_call v_call clone_size
TGCGCCAGCAGCCTCCAGGGGAGCTCCTATAATTCACCCCTCCACTTT CASSLQGSSYNSPLHF TRBJ1-6 16 . TRBV5-1 .
TGCGCCAGCAGCGGCGGGACCGGCGTTCTTAACTATGGCTACACCTTC CASSGGTGVLNYGYTF TRBJ1-2 16 . TRBV5-1 .
TGTGCCAGCAGTGAAATGGGGGGGACAACTAATGAAAAACTGTTTTTT CASSEMGGTTNEKLFF TRBJ1-4 16 . TRBV2 once
TGTGCCAGCAGCATCTGTGACAGGGACACGCGGAATGCTAACTATGGCTACACCTTC CASSICDRDTRNANYGYTF TRBJ1-2 19 . TRBV21-1 .
TGTGCCAGTAGTCCGAGGACTAGCGGACCAGCGAACACCGGGGAGCTGTTTTTT CASSPRTSGPANTGELFF TRBJ2-2 18 TRBD2 TRBV19 .
TGTGCCAGCAGCCTAAAGAGGGGACAGTCCAATTCACCCCTCCACTTT CASSLKRGQSNSPLHF TRBJ1-6 16 TRBD1 TRBV11-2 .
TGTGCCAGCAGCCCAAGCGTTAATAGCCAGTACTTC CASSPSVNSQYF TRBJ2-5 12 . TRBV3-1/TRBV3-2 few
TGCGCCAGCAGCCAAGGGGCTAGCTCTATCCACAATGAGCAGTTCTTC CASSQGASSIHNEQFF TRBJ2-1 16 . TRBV4-1 .
TGCGCCAGCAGCCAACCTCCTGGGGGTAGCGGGGAGAGGAGGGCCGGGGAGCTGTTTTTT CASSQPPGGSGERRAGELFF TRBJ2-2 20 TRBD2 TRBV4-3 once
TGTGCCAGCAGTGAAAGACCAGGGGGCAATCAGCCCCAGCATTTT CASSERPGGNQPQHF TRBJ1-5 15 . TRBV6-1 .
TGTGCCAGCAAAAGGGGCACTAATGAAAAACTGTTTTTT CASKRGTNEKLFF TRBJ1-4 13 . TRBV2 .
TGTGCCAGCAGCCGGACAGGGCGGTATGGCTACACCTTC CASSRTGRYGYTF TRBJ1-2 13 TRBD1 TRBV6-5 once
TGTGCCAGCAGTGAGCTAGCGGGGGCGTTCCCAGATACGCAGTATTTT CASSELAGAFPDTQYF TRBJ2-3 16 TRBD2 TRBV6-4 .
TGTGCCAGCAGCTTATCAGGGGACTATGGCTACACCTTC CASSLSGDYGYTF TRBJ1-2 13 . TRBV7-9 large
TGTGCCAGCAGTCCAGAGGGGGGACAGGTGAATTCACCCCTCCACTTT CASSPEGGQVNSPLHF TRBJ1-6 16 TRBD1 TRBV6-4 .
TGCGCCAGCAGCCAGGCCGCGGGAACTGAAGCTTTCTTT CASSQAAGTEAFF TRBJ1-1 13 . TRBV4-1 .
TGTGCCAGCAGCGCCCAGGGGAACACTGAAGCTTTCTTT CASSAQGNTEAFF TRBJ1-1 13 . TRBV9 .
TGTGCCAGCAGGTTGACAGGGTACAATGAGCAGTTCTTC CASRLTGYNEQFF TRBJ2-1 13 TRBD1 TRBV11-2 .
TGTGCCAGCTCACCCTACCGACAGGAGGAAGCTTTCTTT CASSPYRQEEAFF TRBJ1-1 13 . TRBV18 .
TGTGCCAGCAGCTTATTTGGGGACAGCGGACTCCGCTATGGCTACACCTTC CASSLFGDSGLRYGYTF TRBJ1-2 17 TRBD1 TRBV7-6 .
TGTGCCAGCAGTTTATTCCAGGGGCGGTCACCCCTCCACTTT CASSLFQGRSPLHF TRBJ1-6 14 . TRBV27 .
TGCGCCAGCAGCTTGGCCTCCTTGACAGCCAGGGGGACTGAAGCTTTCTTT CASSLASLTARGTEAFF TRBJ1-1 17 TRBD1 TRBV5-1 .
TGTGCCAGCAGTTCCCACTCTGGGGCCAACGTCCTGACTTTC CASSSHSGANVLTF TRBJ2-6 14 . TRBV6-2/TRBV6-3 .